These 3 T cell receptor beta chains originate from one sample sequenced in a study of CD8+ T cells in alopecia areata. Isolated RNA was reverse transcribed into cDNA used as the sequencing template. Assay: immunoSEQ multiplex PCR; the TCRdb copy retains only in-frame clones and omits some. The profile covers 270,000 or so clones, none occurring a single time. Markers used for sorting pooled cutaneous lymph node cells were CD4, CD8alpha, NKG2D, NKG2ACE and others. The material sequenced was CD4+ T cells sorted from a lymph node. The receptors come from a C3H/HeJ mouse with alopecia areata. The strain is characterized by the MHC haplotype H2-k.

A note on this clone: Gene names are mouse gene names. The read halts 4 residues ahead of the CDR3 end, with the missing end drawn from the germline J gene. The chain employs TRBV31 and TRBJ2-5; tentative D call: TRBD2 (7 bases). The CDR3 spans 14 residues. V lost 2 bases and J lost 3, with 12 bases in between. Germline V gene lookup returns CDR1 GKSSPN and CDR2 SITVG. The part of the CDR3 DNA that was read is TGTGCCTGGAGTTCTGGGGGCCCTCAAGAC. Its translation: CAWSSGGPQD. Given in full, the CDR3 is CAWSSGGPQDTQYF.

This clone was recorded at least ten times. Genes and germline are mouse. The read falls 4 residues short of the CDR3 end, and the missing part is taken from the germline J gene. This sample also contains other DNA sequences that code for the same CDR3. J is TRBJ1-2 and V is TRBV17; 7 nucleotides match TRBD1. V gave up 1 base and J gave up 1 base; unmatched junction bases: 0. The CDR3 sequence is 14 residues long. Germline CDR1 is MNHDT and CDR2 is YYDKIL. The CDR3 DNA, read in part, is TGTGCTAGCAGTAGAGGACAGGGAAACTCC. This codes for CASSRGQGNS. The full CDR3 is CASSRGQGNSDYTF.

This clone has more than one count but fewer than ten. The gene names here belong to mouse. The sequence runs out 4 residues before the end of the CDR3; the remainder is reconstructed from the germline J gene. The chain employs TRBV17 and TRBJ2-3; TRBD1 agrees at 10 bases. V shed 7 bases, J shed 0 bases, and the junction held 7 bases outside the gene matches. The CDR3 loop spans 16 amino acids. CDR1 is MNHDT and CDR2 is YYDKIL in the germline V gene. Partial CDR3 DNA: TGTGCTAGCACCCCGGGACAGGGGACTAGTGCAGAA. It encodes CASTPGQGTSAE. In full, the CDR3 reads CASTPGQGTSAETLYF.